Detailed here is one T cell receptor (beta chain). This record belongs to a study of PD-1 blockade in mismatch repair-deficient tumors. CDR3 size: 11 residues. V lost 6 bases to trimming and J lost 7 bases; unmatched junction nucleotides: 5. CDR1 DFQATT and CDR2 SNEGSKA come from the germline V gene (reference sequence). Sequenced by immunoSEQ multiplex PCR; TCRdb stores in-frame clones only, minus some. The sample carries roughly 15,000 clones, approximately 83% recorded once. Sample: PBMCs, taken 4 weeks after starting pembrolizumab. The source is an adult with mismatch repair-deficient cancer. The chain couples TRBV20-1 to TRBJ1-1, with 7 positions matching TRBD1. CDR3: CSADRQYEAFF. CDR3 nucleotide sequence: TGCAGTGCGGACAGGCAATATGAAGCTTTCTTT.